This T cell receptor (beta chain) was retrieved from a study of shared clonotypes between healthy human individuals. Study overall: Per donor, CD8 memory used one plate, CD8 naive used two, CD4 memory used three and CD4 naive used three.

Per sorted-subset replicate PCR, input was approximately 200 ng DNA, representing some 30,000 T cell genomes. Clones were sequenced by immunoSEQ multiplex PCR, and TCRdb holds only the in-frame ones, with some missing. The table records fewer than 130,000 clones, just over 65% of them present only once. CCR7-negative CD45RA+ TemRA cells were combined with CD45RO+ cells to form CD8 memory. V gave up 4 bases and J gave up 4 bases, with 18 bases separating them. The germline V gene has CDR1 SGHNT and CDR2 YYREEE (reference sequence). The CDR3 is 16 residues long. Material: memory CD8+ T cells sorted from blood. Specified subset: CD45RO+ cells pooled with CCR7-negative TemRA cells. This chain joins TRBV5-4 and TRBJ2-1; D is perhaps TRBD2 (6 bases). The sequence came from a woman aged 25 to 45 in good health. In DNA form, the CDR3 reads TGTGCCAGCAGCACTCTCGCGGGGAGTGGGTACAATGAGCAGTTCTTC. Its translation: CASSTLAGSGYNEQFF.